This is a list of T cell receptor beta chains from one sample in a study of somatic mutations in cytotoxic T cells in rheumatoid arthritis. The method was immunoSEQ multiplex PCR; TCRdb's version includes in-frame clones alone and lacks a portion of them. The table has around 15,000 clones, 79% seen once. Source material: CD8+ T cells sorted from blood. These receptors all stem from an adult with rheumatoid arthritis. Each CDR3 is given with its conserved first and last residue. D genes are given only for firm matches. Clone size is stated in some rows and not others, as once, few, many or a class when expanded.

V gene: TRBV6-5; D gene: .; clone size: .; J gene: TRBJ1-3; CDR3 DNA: TGTGCCAGCAGTTCCCGGGACCGAGTGAGGAACACCATATATTTT; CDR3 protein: CASSSRDRVRNTIYF
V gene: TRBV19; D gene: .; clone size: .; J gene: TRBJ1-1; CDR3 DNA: TGTGCCAGTAGTCCGCAGGGGACTACTGAAGCTTTCTTT; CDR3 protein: CASSPQGTTEAFF
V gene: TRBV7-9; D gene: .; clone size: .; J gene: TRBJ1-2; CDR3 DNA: TGTGCCAGCAGCTGGGGGGCCCTTAACTATGGCTACACCTTC; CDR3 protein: CASSWGALNYGYTF
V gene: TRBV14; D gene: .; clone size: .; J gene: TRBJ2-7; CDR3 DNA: TGTGCCAGCAGCCAAGATAGGAACCCTCCGGGGGACGAGCAGTACTTC; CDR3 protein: CASSQDRNPPGDEQYF
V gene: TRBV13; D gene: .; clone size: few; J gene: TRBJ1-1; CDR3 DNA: TGTGCCAGCAGCCATGGTGGGGCGAGAGCTGAAGCTTTCTTT; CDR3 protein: CASSHGGARAEAFF
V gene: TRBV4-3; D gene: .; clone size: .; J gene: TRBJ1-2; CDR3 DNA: TGCGCCAGCAGCCAAGATAACACCTTCTATGGCTACACCTTC; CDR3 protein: CASSQDNTFYGYTF
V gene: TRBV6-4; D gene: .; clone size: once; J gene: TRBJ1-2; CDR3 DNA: TGTGCCAGCGGCCCCCCCGAACGGAGGAGGCCATATGGCTACACCTTC; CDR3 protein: CASGPPERRRPYGYTF
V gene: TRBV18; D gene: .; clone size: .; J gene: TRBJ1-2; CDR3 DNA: TGTGCCAGCTCACCACGGGTAAGTGGCGGCCCCCCATCTAACTATGGCTACACCTTC; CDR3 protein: CASSPRVSGGPPSNYGYTF
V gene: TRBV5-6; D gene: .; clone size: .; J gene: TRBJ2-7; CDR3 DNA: TGTGCCAGCAGCTTCTGGGCTACCTACGAGCAGTACTTC; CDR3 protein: CASSFWATYEQYF
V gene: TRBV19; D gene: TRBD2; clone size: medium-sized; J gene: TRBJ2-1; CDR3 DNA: TGTGCCAGTAGTCCGGGACTAGAGTACAATGAGCAGTTCTTC; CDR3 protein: CASSPGLEYNEQFF
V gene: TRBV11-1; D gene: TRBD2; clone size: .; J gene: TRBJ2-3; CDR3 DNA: TGTGCCAGCAGTAACGGGGGGGGTACAGATACGCAGTATTTT; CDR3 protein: CASSNGGGTDTQYF
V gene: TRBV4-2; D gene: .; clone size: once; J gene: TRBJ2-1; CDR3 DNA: TGTGCCAGCAGCCAAGATCTTAGTGCGGCTGAGCAGTTCTTC; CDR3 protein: CASSQDLSAAEQFF
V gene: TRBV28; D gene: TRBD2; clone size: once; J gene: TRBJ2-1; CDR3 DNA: TGTGCCAGCAGGTACGGGACTAGCGGGGGGAACAATGAGCAGTTCTTC; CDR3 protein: CASRYGTSGGNNEQFF
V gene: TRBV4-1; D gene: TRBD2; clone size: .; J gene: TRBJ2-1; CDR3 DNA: TGCGCCAGCAGCCAACTCGCCGGGACTAGCGGGAGGGTGGGTGAGCAGTTCTTC; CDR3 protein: CASSQLAGTSGRVGEQFF
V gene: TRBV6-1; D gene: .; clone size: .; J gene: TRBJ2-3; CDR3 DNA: TGTGCCAGCAGACAGGGGGAGGGTTCCACAGATACGCAGTATTTT; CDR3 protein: CASRQGEGSTDTQYF
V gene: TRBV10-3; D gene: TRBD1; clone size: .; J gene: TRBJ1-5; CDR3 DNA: TGTGCCATCAGTATGACAGGGGATGGCCAGCCCCAGCATTTT; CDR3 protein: CAISMTGDGQPQHF
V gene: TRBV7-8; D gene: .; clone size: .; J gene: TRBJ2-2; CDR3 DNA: TGTGCCAGCAGCTTATTCCCGGGCGGGGGGGAGCTGTTTTTT; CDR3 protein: CASSLFPGGGELFF